This T cell receptor beta chain was identified during a study of patients and donors after allogeneic stem cell transplantation. The germline gives CDR1 LNHNV, CDR2 YYDKDF (reference sequence). The V end was cut by 6 bases, the J end by 5 bases, with 14 bases between. This CDR3 comprises 14 residues. TCRdb recomputed calls from the RT-PCR reads with MiXCR, one row per CDR3 protein. The data show hundreds of thousands of distinct CDR3 sequences, 15% to 20% seen once. This clonotype came up a few times. Sequenced: blood, either unsorted or a sorted T cell fraction (not recorded which). The source is a human donor who was either an allogeneic HSCT recipient or a stem cell or donor lymphocyte infusion donor (not recorded which). It is not recorded whose cells these are; they may come from a transplant donor. The chain has TRBV15 and TRBJ2-1; the D gene is possibly TRBD2 (6 bases). The CDR3 here is CATRRDPRNNEQFF. For the CDR3, the DNA is TGTGCCACCAGGCGGGACCCACGCAACAATGAGCAGTTCTTC.